The present TCR beta chain was sequenced within a study of blood T cell repertoires in COVID-19. Repertoires were generated with immunoSEQ multiplex PCR, while TCRdb's copy carries only in-frame clones and drops some. In the table there are about 160,000 clones, 85% of which are singletons. The length of the CDR3 is 14 residues. The junction had 9 bases not matched to a gene; V was cut back by 7 bases and J by 7 bases. CDR1 is SGHDN, CDR2 FVKESK, per germline. What was sequenced was peripheral blood. This TCR came from a human donor with acute or convalescent COVID-19. The donor label of this sample is uncertain. The genes are TRBV14 and TRBJ2-1; TRBD2 matches at 8 bases. CDR3 protein: CASTKTGGQNEQFF. CDR3 in DNA: TGTGCCAGCACCAAAACGGGGGGGCAGAATGAGCAGTTCTTC.